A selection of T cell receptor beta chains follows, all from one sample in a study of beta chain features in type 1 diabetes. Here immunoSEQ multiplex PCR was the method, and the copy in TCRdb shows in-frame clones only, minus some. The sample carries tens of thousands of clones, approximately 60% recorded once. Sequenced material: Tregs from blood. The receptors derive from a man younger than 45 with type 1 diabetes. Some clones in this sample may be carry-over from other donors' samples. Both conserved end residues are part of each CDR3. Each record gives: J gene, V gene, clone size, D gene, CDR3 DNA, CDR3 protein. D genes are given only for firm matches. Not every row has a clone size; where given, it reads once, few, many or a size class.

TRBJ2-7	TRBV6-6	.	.	TGTGCCAGCAGTTATAGCTCCTACGAGCAGTACTTC	CASSYSSYEQYF
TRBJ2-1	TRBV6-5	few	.	TGTGCCAGCAGCCTCAGGGGCAAATTGAATGAGCAGTTCTTC	CASSLRGKLNEQFF
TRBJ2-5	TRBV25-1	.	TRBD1	TGTGCCAGCAGTGAATATAGGACAGGAGAGACCCAGTACTTC	CASSEYRTGETQYF
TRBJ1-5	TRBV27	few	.	TGTGCCAGCAGTGTAACGGGACACCCAAGCAATCAGCCCCAGCATTTT	CASSVTGHPSNQPQHF
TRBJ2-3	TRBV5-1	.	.	TGCGCCAGCAGCTTCCACCGGGACACCATTACGCAGTATTTT	CASSFHRDTITQYF
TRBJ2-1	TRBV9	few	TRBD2	TGTGCCAGCAGCGTAACCCCGCTGCGGGGACTAGCGGGAAACAATGAGCAGTTCTTC	CASSVTPLRGLAGNNEQFF
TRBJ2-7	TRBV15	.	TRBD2	TGTGCCACCAGCAGAGATAAGCGGGGTGACTACGAGCAGTACTTC	CATSRDKRGDYEQYF
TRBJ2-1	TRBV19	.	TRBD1	TGTGCCAGTAGTGGAAGAGGGGGCAGGGTAGGTGAGCAGTTCTTC	CASSGRGGRVGEQFF
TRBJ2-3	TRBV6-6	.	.	TGTGCCAGCAGTGATGGAGAGACTGTAGTCTATACGCAGTATTTT	CASSDGETVVYTQYF
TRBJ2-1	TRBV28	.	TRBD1	TGTGCCAGCAGTTTCTACAGGGGCAATGAGCAGTTCTTC	CASSFYRGNEQFF
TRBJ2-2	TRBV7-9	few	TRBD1	TGTGCCAGCAGCACGAGACAGGGCAGGGAACTGACCGGGGAGCTGTTTTTT	CASSTRQGRELTGELFF
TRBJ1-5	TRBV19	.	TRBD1	TGTGCCAGTAGTCTCGGACAGGGGGCAGGTCAGCCCCAGCATTTT	CASSLGQGAGQPQHF
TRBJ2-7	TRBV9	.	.	TGTGCCAGCAGCGTAGACCATCAAGGGGGTCAGCAGTACTTC	CASSVDHQGGQQYF
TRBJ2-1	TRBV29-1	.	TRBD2	TGCAGCGTCGCTAGCGGGGGTTACAATGAGCAGTTCTTC	CSVASGGYNEQFF
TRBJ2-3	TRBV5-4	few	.	TGTGCCAGCAGCTTAACTCGCGAAATCACAGATACGCAGTATTTT	CASSLTREITDTQYF
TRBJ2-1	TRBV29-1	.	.	TGCAGCGTTGAGGGGCGAGTCAATGAGCAGTTCTTC	CSVEGRVNEQFF
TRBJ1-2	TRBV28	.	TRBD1	TGTGCCAGCAGTTACCAAACCTTCGTAAGGGACAGGGTCCTCTATGGCTACACCTTC	CASSYQTFVRDRVLYGYTF
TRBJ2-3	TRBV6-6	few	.	TGTGCCAGCAGTTACCGCGGGGGCACAGATACGCAGTATTTT	CASSYRGGTDTQYF
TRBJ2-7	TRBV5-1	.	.	TGCGCCAGCAGCCTGGGCGCAGGGTACGAGCAGTACTTC	CASSLGAGYEQYF
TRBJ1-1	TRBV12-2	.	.	TGTGCAAGTCGCCCCGCCAGAGGTGCGCCTGAAGCTTTCTTT	CASRPARGAPEAFF